This T cell receptor (beta chain) was recorded in a study of human T cells and chemical hapten exposure. Authors' processing steps: Sampled TCR counts reached a median of approximately 100,000 per sample, with values ranging from 23,224 to 690,600. Via MiXCR, TCRdb re-called the RACE reads, giving one row per CDR3 protein. V and J calls and clone size were set by TCRdb, not the authors. The data hold roughly 98,000 distinct CDR3 sequences, with 12% observed a single time. Ten or more counts support this clonotype. The time point here: patch test 1, 2 weeks after DPC sensitization. Described treatment: therapeutic diphenylcyclopropenone sensitization with weekly scalp DPC. This receptor was identified in a woman between 40 and 50 years old with alopecia areata. Some clones in this sample may be carry-over from other donors' samples. The sample consisted of whole blood, taken in connection with sensitization to the hapten diphenylcyclopropenone (DPC).

DNA for the CDR3: TGTGCCAGCAGCTTAACCCCCGAGACAGCGTACAATGAGCAGTTCTTC. Amino acids: CASSLTPETAYNEQFF. V usage is TRBV11-2 and J usage is TRBJ2-1, with D perhaps matching TRBD1 (5 bases). The ends were cut back, 2 bases at V and 4 bases at J, with 15 bases in the middle. CDR1 and CDR2 from the germline V gene are SGHAT and FQNNGV. The CDR3 spans 16 residues.